Below are 19 T cell receptor beta chains sequenced from a single sample in a study of T cell responses to AZD1222 COVID-19 vaccine. Sequenced by immunoSEQ multiplex PCR; TCRdb stores in-frame clones only, minus some. The sample records 95,000 to 100,000 clones, approximately 86% being singletons. The sequenced sample was peripheral blood, obtained on day 0 of AZD1222 vaccination. These TCRs come from an adult in good health.

This clone showed up just a few times. The chain has TRBV19 and TRBJ2-5, with TRBD1 matching 8 bases. The J segment lost 5 bases and the V segment lost 7 bases, leaving 12 bases of the junction unmatched. Germline CDR1 LNHDA, CDR2 SQIVND (reference sequence). This CDR3 is 15 amino acids long. The CDR3 sequence: CASKKTRGQGETQYF. DNA for the CDR3: TGTGCCAGTAAGAAAACCAGGGGGCAGGGGGAGACCCAGTACTTC.

The chain links TRBV7-9 to TRBJ1-4; a possible D gene is TRBD1 (5 bases). V was cut by 2 bases and J by 7 bases, with 11 bases left in between. This CDR3 is 14 amino acids long. Germline CDR1 reads SEHNR; CDR2 reads FQNEAQ (reference sequence). CDR3: CASSLQPGSEKLFF. The CDR3 DNA is TGTGCCAGCAGCTTACAGCCAGGGAGTGAAAAACTGTTTTTT.

The rearrangement links TRBV19 to TRBJ1-2, with 7 bases fitting TRBD1. CDR1 and CDR2 from the germline V gene are LNHDA and SQIVND (reference sequence). V was pared by 3 bases and J by 5 bases, with 12 bases of the junction left unmatched. The CDR3 sequence is 16 residues long. The CDR3 DNA is TGTGCCAGTAGTATCTCCCGACAGGGATTAGCTTATGGCTACACCTTC. Protein product: CASSISRQGLAYGYTF.

The chain is built from TRBV18 and TRBJ2-7; TRBD2 matches 14 bases. Germline V gene sequence: CDR1 KGHSH, CDR2 LQKENI. Trimming cost V 0 bases and J 0 bases; bases outside gene matches: 7. This CDR3 has 19 amino acids. CDR3 protein: CASSPPAGLAGVSSYEQYF. CDR3 sequence (DNA): TGTGCCAGCTCACCACCGGCGGGACTAGCGGGAGTAAGCTCCTACGAGCAGTACTTC.

J is TRBJ1-2 and V is TRBV28; the D gene is possibly TRBD1 (6 bases). The CDR3 spans 17 residues. Germline CDR1 and CDR2: MDHEN and SYDVKM. The V end was cut by 7 bases, the J end by 2 bases, with 23 bases between. In DNA form, the CDR3 reads TGTGCCAGCACACTCTCACGGGGGCAGGCTTTCAACTATGGCTACACCTTC. It is translated as CASTLSRGQAFNYGYTF.

This chain connects TRBV27 to TRBJ2-1; maybe TRBD1 (5 bases). Trimming stripped 3 bases from V and 3 bases from J, with 12 bases between. The length of the CDR3 is 15 residues. Germline V gene data show CDR1 as MNHEY and CDR2 as SMNVEV (reference sequence). The CDR3 DNA reads TGTGCCAGCAGTTTCCAGGGATCTTTCTACAATGAGCAGTTCTTC. Translated: CASSFQGSFYNEQFF.

A word on this clone: This CDR3 is also generated by other DNA sequences in the sample. The J gene is TRBJ2-2, the V gene TRBV11-2, with D uncertain. The germline gives CDR1 SGHAT, CDR2 FQNNGV. The CDR3 is 15 residues long. Trimming took off 4 bases at V and 1 base at J, with 10 bases between the two ends. As DNA, the CDR3 is TGTGCCAGCAGCTCCCTCGCCGGGAACACCGGGGAGCTGTTTTTT. It is translated as CASSSLAGNTGELFF.

The chain combines TRBV5-5 with TRBJ1-2; 11 positions agree with TRBD1. Germline V gene sequence: CDR1 SGHKS, CDR2 YYEKEE (reference sequence). The CDR3 contains 13 residues. Germline trimming cut 4 bases from V and 6 bases from J; bases unmatched to any gene: 2. CDR3 coding DNA: TGTGCCAGCAGCGGACAGGGGGCTGATGGCTACACCTTC. Translating gives CASSGQGADGYTF.

The chain is built from TRBV6-1 and TRBJ1-1, with D maybe TRBD1 (6 bases). Between the trimmed V and J ends, which lost 2 bases and 6 bases, there was a span of 19 bases. Germline loops: CDR1 MNHNS, CDR2 SASEGT. CDR3 length equals 16 residues. CDR3 residues: CASSERSRGNRPEAFF. The CDR3 coding sequence is TGTGCCAGCAGTGAAAGGTCGAGGGGGAATCGACCTGAAGCTTTCTTT.

This clone was recorded a few times. The gene calls are TRBV3-1 (or the pseudogene TRBV3-2) and TRBJ2-2; 9 bases are a match to TRBD1. J gave up 0 bases and V 7 bases, and 3 bases lay outside the gene matches. CDR1 is LGHDT, CDR2 YNNKEL, per germline (reference sequence). CDR3 size: 15 residues. The DNA of the CDR3 is TGTGCCAGCACCACAGGGGGCGCGAACACCGGGGAGCTGTTTTTT. This translates into CASTTGGANTGELFF.

The chain has TRBV27 and TRBJ2-1; 10 positions agree with TRBD2. CDR1 is MNHEY and CDR2 is SMNVEV in the germline V gene (reference sequence). The CDR3 covers 16 residues. Trimming took 0 bases from V and 8 from J; bases not matched to a gene: 7. The CDR3 loop reads CASSLSVTSGFDEQFF. Here the CDR3 DNA reads TGTGCCAGCAGTTTATCAGTGACTAGCGGGTTCGATGAGCAGTTCTTC.

The CDR3 DNA follows: TGTGCCAGCAGCTTGGGTTTGGGGGAGAGGGATACGCAGTATTTT. Protein product: CASSLGLGERDTQYF. The chain joins TRBV13 to TRBJ2-3; D tentatively fits TRBD1 or TRBD2 (5 bases each). V was cut by 3 bases and J by 6 bases, with 16 bases left in between. There are 15 residues in the CDR3. Germline V gives CDR1 PRHDT, CDR2 FYEKMQ (reference sequence).

J is TRBJ1-2 and V is TRBV6-2 or TRBV6-3; 7 bases fit TRBD1. With V trimmed by 4 bases and J by 4 bases, 9 bases remained unmatched. This CDR3 comprises 15 residues. CDR1 MNHEY and CDR2 SVGEGT come from the germline V gene. In DNA, the CDR3 is TGTGCCAGCAGTTTCAAAATTGGACAGGCCTATGGCTACACCTTC. This translates into CASSFKIGQAYGYTF.

The CDR3 loop reads CASSLTGGRQETQYF. The CDR3 bases are TGTGCCAGCAGCTTAACAGGGGGCCGACAAGAGACCCAGTACTTC. The chain is built from TRBV7-2 and TRBJ2-5, with 9 nucleotides matching TRBD1. Trimming cost V 2 bases and J 2 bases; bases outside gene matches: 3. The CDR3 is 15 residues long. Per germline, CDR1 SGHTA and CDR2 FQGNSA.

The J gene is TRBJ1-5, the V gene TRBV19, with TRBD1 as a possible D gene (6 bases). Germline values: CDR1 LNHDA, CDR2 SQIVND (reference sequence). The CDR3 extends over 20 amino acids. Trimming removed 7 bases at V and 2 bases at J, with 30 bases between. The CDR3 DNA reads TGTGCCAGTAAGGGGGGTCTAGGGGACCTCGTTACTTTCCGCAATCAGCCCCAGCATTTT. It yields the protein CASKGGLGDLVTFRNQPQHF. Complete variable domain (other parts from reference TRBV19 and TRBJ1-5): DGGITQSPKYLFRKEGQNVTLSCEQNLNHDAMYWYRQDPGQGLRLIYYSQIVNDFQKGDIAEGYSVSREKKESFPLTVTSAQKNPTAFYLCASKGGLGDLVTFRNQPQHFGDGTRLSIL.

This rearrangement joins TRBV4-3 to TRBJ2-5; perhaps D is TRBD1 or TRBD2 (5 bases each). The germline gives CDR1 LGHNA, CDR2 YSLEER. The CDR3 is 16 amino acids. V lost 1 base and J 0 bases, leaving 12 bases between the germline ends. This CDR3 reads CASSQGIGTDQETQYF. CDR3 nucleotide sequence: TGCGCCAGCAGCCAAGGGATCGGGACGGACCAAGAGACCCAGTACTTC.

The genes are TRBV10-3 and TRBJ1-3; D unclear. Germline-derived CDR1 and CDR2 are ENHRY and SYGVKD. This CDR3 contains 16 residues. V was pared by 2 bases and J by 0 bases, with 11 bases between. CDR3: CAISEREASSGNTIYF. The CDR3, as DNA: TGTGCCATCAGTGAGCGCGAGGCATCCTCTGGAAACACCATATATTTT.

The rearrangement joins TRBV3-1 (or the pseudogene TRBV3-2) to TRBJ1-5, with D unclear. Germline loops: CDR1 LGHDT, CDR2 YNNKEL (reference sequence). The CDR3 extends over 15 amino acids. V gave up 0 bases and J gave up 7 bases, with 13 bases separating them. The CDR3 nucleotides read TGTGCCAGCAGCCAAGAGTTCAGCCCGGGCCAGCCCCAGCATTTT. It translates to CASSQEFSPGQPQHF.

J is TRBJ2-7 and V is TRBV27; 9 positions agree with TRBD2. CDR1 and CDR2 (germline): MNHEY, SMNVEV (reference sequence). J lost 3 bases, V lost 10 bases, and 19 bases had no gene match. This CDR3 has 17 amino acids. This CDR3 is CATIGHGGRAPIYEQYF. CDR3 DNA: TGTGCCACCATAGGACACGGCGGGAGGGCTCCTATCTACGAGCAGTACTTC.